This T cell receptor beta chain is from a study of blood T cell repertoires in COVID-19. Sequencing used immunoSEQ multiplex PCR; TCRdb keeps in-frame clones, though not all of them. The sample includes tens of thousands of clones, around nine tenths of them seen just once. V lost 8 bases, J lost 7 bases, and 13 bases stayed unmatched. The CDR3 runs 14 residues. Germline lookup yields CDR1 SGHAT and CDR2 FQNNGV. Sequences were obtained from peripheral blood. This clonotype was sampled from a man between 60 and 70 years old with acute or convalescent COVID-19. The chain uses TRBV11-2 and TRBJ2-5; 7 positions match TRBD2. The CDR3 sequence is CASSGASGPSTQYF. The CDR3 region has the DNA TGTGCCAGCTCCGGGGCTAGCGGTCCGTCGACCCAGTACTTC.